This T cell receptor (beta chain) was identified during a study of early T cells in non-severe SARS-CoV-2 infection. Study results and limitations: The study's VDJdb matching favored anti-spike CD8 responses and missed private and CD4 specificities.

V trimming: 4 bases; J trimming: 4 bases; junction bases outside the gene matches: 4. The CDR3 has 14 residues. CDR1 SGHRS and CDR2 YFSETQ come from the germline V gene. A word on this clonotype: What it binds is unknown.

Individual cDNA molecules each received unique molecular identifiers attached to them. TCRdb analysed the 5' RACE reads with MiXCR anew, one entry per CDR3 protein. The table shows 52,000 or so distinct CDR3 sequences, with approximately 12% occurring only once. The specimen sequenced was whole blood. The J gene is TRBJ1-3, the V gene TRBV5-1, with TRBD1 matching 8 bases. This TCR derives from an adult who was a healthcare worker with PCR-confirmed SARS-CoV-2 infection or an uninfected control (not recorded which). CDR3 protein: CASSPTGGGNTIYF. The CDR3 nucleotides read TGCGCCAGCAGCCCCACAGGGGGGGGAAACACCATATATTTT.